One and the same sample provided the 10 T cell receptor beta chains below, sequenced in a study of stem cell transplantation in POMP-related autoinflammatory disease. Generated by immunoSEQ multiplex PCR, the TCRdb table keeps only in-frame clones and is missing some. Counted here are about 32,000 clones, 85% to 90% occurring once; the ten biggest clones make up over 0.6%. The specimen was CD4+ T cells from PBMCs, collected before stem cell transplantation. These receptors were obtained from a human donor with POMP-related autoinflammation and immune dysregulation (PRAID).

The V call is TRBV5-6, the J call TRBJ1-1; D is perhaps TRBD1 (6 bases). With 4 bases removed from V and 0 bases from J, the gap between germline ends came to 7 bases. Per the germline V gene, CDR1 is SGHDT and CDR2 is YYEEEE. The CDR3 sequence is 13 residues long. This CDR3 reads CASSGQMNTEAFF. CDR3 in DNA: TGTGCCAGCAGCGGACAGATGAACACTGAAGCTTTCTTT.

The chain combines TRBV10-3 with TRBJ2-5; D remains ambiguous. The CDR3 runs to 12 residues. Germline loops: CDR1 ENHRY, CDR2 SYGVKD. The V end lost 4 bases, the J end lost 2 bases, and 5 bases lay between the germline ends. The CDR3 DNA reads TGTGCCATCAGTGCAGAGCAAGAGACCCAGTACTTC. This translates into CAISAEQETQYF.

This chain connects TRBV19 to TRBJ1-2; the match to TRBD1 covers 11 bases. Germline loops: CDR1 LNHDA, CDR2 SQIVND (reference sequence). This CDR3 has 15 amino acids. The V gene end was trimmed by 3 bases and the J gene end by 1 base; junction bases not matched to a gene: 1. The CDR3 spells CASSMDRGRNYGYTF. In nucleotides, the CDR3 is TGTGCCAGTAGTATGGACAGGGGGCGTAACTATGGCTACACCTTC.

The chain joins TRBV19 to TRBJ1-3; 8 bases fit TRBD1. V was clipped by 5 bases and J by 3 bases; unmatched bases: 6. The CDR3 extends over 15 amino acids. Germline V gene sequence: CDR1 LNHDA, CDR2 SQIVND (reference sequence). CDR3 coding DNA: TGTGCCAGTAGTTCGACCAGGGGGCTTGGAAACACCATATATTTT. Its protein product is CASSSTRGLGNTIYF.

CDR3 residues: CASSLTWGNQDEQFF. The CDR3 DNA reads TGTGCCAGTAGCCTTACCTGGGGCAATCAGGATGAGCAGTTCTTC. This chain connects TRBV19 to TRBJ2-1, with D perhaps matching TRBD1 (5 bases). This CDR3 spans 15 amino acids. V was pared by 6 bases and J by 8 bases, with 20 bases between. CDR1 and CDR2 from the germline V gene are LNHDA and SQIVND (reference sequence).

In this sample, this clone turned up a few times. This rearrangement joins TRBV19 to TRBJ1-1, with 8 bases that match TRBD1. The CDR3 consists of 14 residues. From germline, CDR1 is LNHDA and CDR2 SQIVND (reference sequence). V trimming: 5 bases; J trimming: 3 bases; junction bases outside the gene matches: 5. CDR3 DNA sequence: TGTGCCAGTAGTCTCAGGGGGCTGGACACTGAAGCTTTCTTT. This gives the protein CASSLRGLDTEAFF.

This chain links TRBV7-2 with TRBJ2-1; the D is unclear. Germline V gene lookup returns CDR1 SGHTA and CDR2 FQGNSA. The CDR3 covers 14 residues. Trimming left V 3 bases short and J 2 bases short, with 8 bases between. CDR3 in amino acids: CASSFIHTYNEQFF. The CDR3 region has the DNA TGTGCCAGCAGCTTTATACATACCTACAATGAGCAGTTCTTC.

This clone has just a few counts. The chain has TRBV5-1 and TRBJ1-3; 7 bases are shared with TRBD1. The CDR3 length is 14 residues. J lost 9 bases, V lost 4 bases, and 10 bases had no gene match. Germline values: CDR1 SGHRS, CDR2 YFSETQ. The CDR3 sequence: CASSPGQVQGTIYF. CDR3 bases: TGCGCCAGCAGCCCAGGACAGGTCCAAGGCACCATATATTTT.

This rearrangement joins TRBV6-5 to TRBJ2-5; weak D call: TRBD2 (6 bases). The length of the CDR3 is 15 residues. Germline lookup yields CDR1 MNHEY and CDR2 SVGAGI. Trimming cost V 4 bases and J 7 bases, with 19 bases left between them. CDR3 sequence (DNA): TGTGCCAGCAGTTCCAACCCGGGGGAGGTGGGGACCCAGTACTTC. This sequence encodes CASSSNPGEVGTQYF.

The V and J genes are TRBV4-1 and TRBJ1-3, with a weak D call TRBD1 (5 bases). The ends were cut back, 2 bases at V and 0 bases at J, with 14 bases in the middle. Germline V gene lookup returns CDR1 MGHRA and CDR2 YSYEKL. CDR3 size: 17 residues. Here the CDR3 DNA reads TGCGCCAGCAGCCAATCACCCCCGGGGGACTCTGGAAACACCATATATTTT. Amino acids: CASSQSPPGDSGNTIYF.